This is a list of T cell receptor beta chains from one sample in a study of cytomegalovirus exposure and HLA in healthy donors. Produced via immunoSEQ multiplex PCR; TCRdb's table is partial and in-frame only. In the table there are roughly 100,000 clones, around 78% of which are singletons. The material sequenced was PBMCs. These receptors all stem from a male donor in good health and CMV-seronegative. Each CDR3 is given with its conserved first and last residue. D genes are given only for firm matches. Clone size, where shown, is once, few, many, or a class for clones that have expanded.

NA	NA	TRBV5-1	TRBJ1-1	CASSLTGGDTEAFF	TGCGCCAGCAGCTTGACAGGAGGGGACACTGAAGCTTTCTTT
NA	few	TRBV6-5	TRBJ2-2	CASSYFASGELFF	TGTGCCAGCAGTTACTTCGCTAGCGGGGAGCTGTTTTTT
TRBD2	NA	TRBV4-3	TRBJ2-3	CASSQGTSGATDTQYF	TGCGCCAGCAGCCAGGGGACTAGCGGGGCCACAGATACGCAGTATTTT
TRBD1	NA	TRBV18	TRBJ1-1	CASSAGQGAGEAFF	TGTGCCAGCTCAGCCGGACAGGGGGCGGGTGAAGCTTTCTTT
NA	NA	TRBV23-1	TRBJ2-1	CASSQCGVLVPSYNEQFF	TGCGCCAGCAGTCAGTGCGGGGTACTAGTCCCATCCTACAATGAGCAGTTCTTC
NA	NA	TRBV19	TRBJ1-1	CASSMVRGETEAFF	TGTGCCAGTAGTATGGTTCGGGGGGAGACTGAAGCTTTCTTT
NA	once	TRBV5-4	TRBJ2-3	CASSLASRRLTDTQYF	TGTGCCAGCAGCTTGGCCTCGCGGAGACTCACAGATACGCAGTATTTT
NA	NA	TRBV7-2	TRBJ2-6	CASSFRGTGANVLTF	TGTGCCAGCAGCTTCAGGGGAACTGGGGCCAACGTCCTGACTTTC
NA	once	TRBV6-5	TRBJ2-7	CASKQGSFFYEQYF	TGTGCCAGCAAACAGGGTAGTTTTTTCTACGAGCAGTACTTC
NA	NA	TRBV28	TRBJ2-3	CASSGSGPLTDTQYF	TGTGCCAGCAGCGGATCAGGGCCACTCACAGATACGCAGTATTTT
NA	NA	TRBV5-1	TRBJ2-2	CASSSDNKFNTGELFF	TGCGCCAGCAGCTCGGACAACAAATTTAACACCGGGGAGCTGTTTTTT
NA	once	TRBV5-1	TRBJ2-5	CASIGTTVGETQYF	TGCGCCAGCATTGGGACAACTGTGGGGGAGACCCAGTACTTC
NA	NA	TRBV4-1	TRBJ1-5	CASSQEAGQPQHF	TGCGCCAGCAGCCAAGAGGCGGGACAGCCCCAGCATTTT
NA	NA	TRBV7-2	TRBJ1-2	CASSRGIKNYGYTF	TGTGCCAGCTCCCGGGGAATTAAAAACTATGGCTACACCTTC
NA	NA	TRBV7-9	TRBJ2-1	CASRSGQYYNEQFF	TGTGCCAGCAGGAGCGGACAGTACTACAATGAGCAGTTCTTC
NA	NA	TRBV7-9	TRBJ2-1	CASSLISRPWSNEQFF	TGTGCCAGCAGCTTAATCTCCCGACCCTGGAGCAATGAGCAGTTCTTC
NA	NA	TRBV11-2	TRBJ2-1	CASSHRGGITYNEQFF	TGTGCCAGCAGCCATCGGGGTGGGATAACCTACAATGAGCAGTTCTTC
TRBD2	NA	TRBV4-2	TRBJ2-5	CASSQGTREETQYF	TGTGCCAGCAGCCAAGGGACTAGGGAAGAGACCCAGTACTTC
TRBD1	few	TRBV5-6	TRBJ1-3	CASSLRGQSSGNTIYF	TGTGCCAGCAGCTTGAGGGGACAGAGCTCTGGAAACACCATATATTTT
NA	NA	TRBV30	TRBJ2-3	CAWSVRMGGDTQYF	TGTGCCTGGAGTGTAAGAATGGGAGGCGATACGCAGTATTTT
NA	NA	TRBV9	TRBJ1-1	CASSGTKQGRDTEAFF	TGTGCCAGCAGCGGAACCAAACAGGGTAGGGACACTGAAGCTTTCTTT
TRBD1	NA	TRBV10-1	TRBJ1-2	CASSESRTGGGYTF	TGCGCCAGCAGTGAGAGTCGGACAGGGGGTGGCTACACCTTC
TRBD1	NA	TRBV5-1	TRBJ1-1	CASSSRGMNTEAFF	TGCGCCAGCAGCTCCAGGGGGATGAACACTGAAGCTTTCTTT
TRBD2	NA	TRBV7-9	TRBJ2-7	CASSDSSGIASYEQYF	TGTGCCAGCAGCGATTCTAGCGGGATAGCATCCTACGAGCAGTACTTC
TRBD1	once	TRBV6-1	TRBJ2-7	CASSWDRERAGEQYF	TGTGCCAGCAGTTGGGACAGGGAGAGGGCCGGCGAGCAGTACTTC
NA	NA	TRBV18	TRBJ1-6	CASSPDRGSPLHF	TGTGCCAGCTCACCTGATAGGGGGTCACCCCTCCACTTT
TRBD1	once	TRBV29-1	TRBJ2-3	CSVAIRDRLITDTQYF	TGCAGCGTTGCTATTCGGGACAGACTAATCACAGATACGCAGTATTTT
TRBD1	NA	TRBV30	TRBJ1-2	CAWSVQGVKGYTF	TGTGCCTGGAGTGTACAGGGGGTCAAAGGCTACACCTTC
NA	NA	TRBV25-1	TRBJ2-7	CASRRSSEQYF	TGTGCCAGCAGGAGGAGCTCAGAGCAGTACTTC